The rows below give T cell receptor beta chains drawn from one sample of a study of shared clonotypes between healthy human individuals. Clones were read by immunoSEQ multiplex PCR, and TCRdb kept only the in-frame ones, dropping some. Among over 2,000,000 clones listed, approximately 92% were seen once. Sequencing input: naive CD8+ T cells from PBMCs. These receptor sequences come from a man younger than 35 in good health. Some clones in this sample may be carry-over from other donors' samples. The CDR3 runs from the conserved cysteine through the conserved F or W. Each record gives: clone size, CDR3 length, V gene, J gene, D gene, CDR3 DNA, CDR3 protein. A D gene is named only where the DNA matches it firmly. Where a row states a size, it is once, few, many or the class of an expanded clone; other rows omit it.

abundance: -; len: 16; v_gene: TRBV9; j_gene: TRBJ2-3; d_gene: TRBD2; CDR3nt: TGTGCCAGCAGCGGACTAGCGGTTCCTAGCACAGATACGCAGTATTTT; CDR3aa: CASSGLAVPSTDTQYF
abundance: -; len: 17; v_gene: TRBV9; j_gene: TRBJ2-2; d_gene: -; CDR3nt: TGTGCCAGCAGCGAGGGACCGCAGGGAAGAAACACCGGGGAGCTGTTTTTT; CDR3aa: CASSEGPQGRNTGELFF
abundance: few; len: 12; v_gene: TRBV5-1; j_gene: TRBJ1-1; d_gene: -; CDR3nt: TGCGCCAGCAGCATCCGGGGGGATGAAGCTTTCTTT; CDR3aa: CASSIRGDEAFF
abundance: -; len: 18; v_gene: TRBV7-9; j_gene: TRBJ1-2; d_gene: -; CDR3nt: TGTGCCAGCAGCTCAACGGCGCCGGACCGTAGGGCTTCCTATGGCTACACCTTC; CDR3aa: CASSSTAPDRRASYGYTF
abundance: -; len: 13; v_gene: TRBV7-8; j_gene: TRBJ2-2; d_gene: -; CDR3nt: TGTGCCAGCAGCTGGACAGCCACCGGGGAGCTGTTTTTT; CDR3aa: CASSWTATGELFF
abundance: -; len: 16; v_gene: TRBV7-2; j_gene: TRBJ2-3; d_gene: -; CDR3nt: TGTGCCAGCAGTCCCTACCGGCTAGCGTTAGCAGATACGCAGTATTTT; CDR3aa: CASSPYRLALADTQYF
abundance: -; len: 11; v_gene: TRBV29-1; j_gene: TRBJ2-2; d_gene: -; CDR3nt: TGCAGCGCGAGGGACACCGGGGAGCTGTTTTTT; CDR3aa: CSARDTGELFF
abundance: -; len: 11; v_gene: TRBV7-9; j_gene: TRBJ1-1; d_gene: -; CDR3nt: TGTGCCAGCAGCCTCGACCGTGAAGCTTTCTTT; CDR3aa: CASSLDREAFF
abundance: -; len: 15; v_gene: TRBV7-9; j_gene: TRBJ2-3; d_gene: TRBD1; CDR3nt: TGTGCCAGCAGCCCGCCTCAGGGGGCGGCAGATACGCAGTATTTT; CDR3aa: CASSPPQGAADTQYF
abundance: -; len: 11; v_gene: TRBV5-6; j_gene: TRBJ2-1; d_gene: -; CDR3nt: TGTGCCAGCAGCTTAGGTGGGGTGCGGCTCTTC; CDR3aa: CASSLGGVRLF
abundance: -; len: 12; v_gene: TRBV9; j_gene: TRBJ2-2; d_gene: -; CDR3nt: TGTGCCAGCAGCGCAGGATCCGGGGAGCTGTTTTTT; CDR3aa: CASSAGSGELFF
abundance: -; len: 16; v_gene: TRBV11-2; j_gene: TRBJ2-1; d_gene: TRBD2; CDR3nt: TGTGCCAGCAGCGACTGGACTAGCGGCGCTGTATCTGAGCAGTTCTTC; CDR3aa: CASSDWTSGAVSEQFF
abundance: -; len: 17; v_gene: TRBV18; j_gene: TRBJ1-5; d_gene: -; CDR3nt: TGTGCCAGCTCACTAACAACGACAGCGTATAGCAATCAGCCCCAGCATTTT; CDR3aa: CASSLTTTAYSNQPQHF
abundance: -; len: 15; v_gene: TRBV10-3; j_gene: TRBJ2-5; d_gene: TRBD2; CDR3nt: TGTGCCATCAGTGAGTCGAGCGGGAGAGGAGAGACCCAGTACTTC; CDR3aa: CAISESSGRGETQYF
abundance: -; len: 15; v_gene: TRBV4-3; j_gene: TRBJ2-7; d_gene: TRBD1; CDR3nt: TGCGCCAGCAGCCAAGAATGGGGACAGTCCTACGAGCAGTACTTC; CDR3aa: CASSQEWGQSYEQYF